What follows are 29 T cell receptor beta chains derived from one specimen sequenced in a study of blood T cell repertoires in COVID-19. This table comes from immunoSEQ multiplex PCR, and its TCRdb copy is limited to in-frame clones, with some not included. The table shows roughly 100,000 clones, with more than 85% occurring only once. The sample consisted of peripheral blood. The source of these receptors is a human donor in a cohort sampled during active COVID-19.

The gene calls are TRBV5-6 and TRBJ1-5; 10 bases are shared with TRBD1. Germline V lookup: CDR1 SGHDT, CDR2 YYEEEE. This CDR3 contains 17 residues. V gave up 2 bases and J gave up 5 bases; unmatched junction bases: 10. CDR3 loop: CASSFGGQTGGHQPQHF. In DNA form, the CDR3 reads TGTGCCAGCAGCTTTGGTGGCCAGACAGGGGGCCATCAGCCCCAGCATTTT.

V is TRBV10-3 and J is TRBJ2-3; a weak D match, TRBD1 (6 bases). V was pared by 10 bases and J by 4 bases, with 21 bases between. CDR1 ENHRY and CDR2 SYGVKD come from the germline V gene. This CDR3 comprises 15 residues. For the CDR3, the DNA is TGTGCCACCCGGCCCGTTCGACAGGTCCCAGATACGCAGTATTTT. Protein sequence: CATRPVRQVPDTQYF.

This chain's CDR3 is CASSERGTPNQPQHF. In nucleotides, the CDR3 is TGTGCCAGCAGCGAAAGAGGCACACCGAATCAGCCCCAGCATTTT. This sequence joins TRBV3-1 (or the pseudogene TRBV3-2) and TRBJ1-5, with D unclear. The V gene's germline CDR1 is LGHDT and CDR2 YNNKEL (reference sequence). The CDR3 contains 15 residues. Trimming shortened V by 5 bases and J by 4 bases, and 15 bases separated the two germline ends.

J is TRBJ1-1 and V is TRBV10-3; D remains unclear. The CDR3 has 11 amino acids. In germline, CDR1 is ENHRY, CDR2 SYGVKD. V lost 6 bases, J lost 4 bases, and 6 bases lay in between. CDR3: CAISSGTEAFF. DNA of the CDR3: TGTGCCATCAGCTCGGGCACTGAAGCTTTCTTT.

The chain has TRBV7-8 and TRBJ1-1, with D possibly TRBD1 on 5 matching bases. Trimming removed 4 bases from V and 7 bases from J, with 19 bases in between. This CDR3 contains 15 residues. Germline CDR1 is SGHVS and CDR2 is FQNEAQ. CDR3: CASSYYATDNIEAFF. CDR3 in DNA: TGTGCCAGCAGCTACTATGCGACAGACAATATTGAAGCTTTCTTT.

This rearrangement joins TRBV4-3 to TRBJ2-3; 16 nucleotides line up with TRBD2. V shed 0 bases and J 1 base; nucleotides not matched to a gene: 4. This CDR3 is built from 19 residues. Per germline, CDR1 LGHNA and CDR2 YSLEER. CDR3 protein: CASSQEPGLAGGGTDTQYF. CDR3 nucleotides: TGCGCCAGCAGCCAAGAACCGGGACTAGCGGGGGGGGGCACAGATACGCAGTATTTT.

The J gene is TRBJ2-7, the V gene TRBV19; 9 bases are a match to TRBD1. V shed 8 bases, J shed 5 bases, and the junction held 4 bases outside the gene matches. Germline lookup yields CDR1 LNHDA and CDR2 SQIVND (reference sequence). The CDR3 is 12 amino acids. Written as DNA, the CDR3 is TGTGCCAGTGCACAGGGGGCCCACGAGCAGTACTTC. Its translation: CASAQGAHEQYF.

About this clone: Other DNA sequences in the same sample also yield this CDR3. J is TRBJ2-5 and V is TRBV7-9; TRBD1 agrees at 7 bases. The V gene end was trimmed by 6 bases and the J gene end by 3 bases; junction bases not matched to a gene: 7. Germline CDR1 is SEHNR and CDR2 is FQNEAQ (reference sequence). This CDR3 has 14 residues. The CDR3 loop is CASSSRDREETQYF. In DNA, the CDR3 is TGTGCCAGCAGTTCCCGGGACAGAGAAGAGACCCAGTACTTC.

The chain carries TRBV5-1 and TRBJ2-5; D may be TRBD2 (5 bases). Looked up from germline, CDR1 is SGHRS and CDR2 is YFSETQ. Deletions cut 2 bases from V and 3 bases from J, with 11 bases between. This CDR3 is built from 14 residues. The CDR3 region is CASSLILGEETQYF. The CDR3 DNA follows: TGCGCCAGCAGCTTAATATTGGGAGAAGAGACCCAGTACTTC.

The V and J genes are TRBV7-2 and TRBJ2-3; 8 bases line up with TRBD2. This CDR3 is built from 17 residues. CDR1 SGHTA and CDR2 FQGNSA come from the germline V gene. V lost 2 bases and J lost 0; bases outside the gene matches: 7. The CDR3 DNA sequence: TGTGCCAGCAGCTTATGGGATAGCGGGGCCAGCACAGATACGCAGTATTTT. It yields the protein CASSLWDSGASTDTQYF.

The CDR3 loop reads CASSYTSGGAYEQYF. The CDR3 nucleotides read TGCGCCAGCAGCTATACTAGCGGGGGGGCCTACGAGCAGTACTTC. This chain connects TRBV5-1 to TRBJ2-7, with TRBD2 matching over 13 bases. J was trimmed by 2 bases and V by 3 bases; bases with no gene match: 2. The CDR3 is made up of 15 amino acids. Per the germline V gene, CDR1 is SGHRS and CDR2 is YFSETQ.

The V and J genes are TRBV28 and TRBJ2-1; 7 nucleotides agree with TRBD2. V lost 5 bases and J lost 4; bases outside the gene matches: 8. This CDR3 spans 15 amino acids. The germline gives CDR1 MDHEN, CDR2 SYDVKM. Here the CDR3 DNA reads TGTGCCAGCAGTCCGGACTGGGGGGGATACAATGAGCAGTTCTTC. Amino acids: CASSPDWGGYNEQFF.

The chain joins TRBV7-9 to TRBJ2-7; D not certain. The CDR3 has 13 residues. Trimming shortened V by 0 bases and J by 3 bases, and 6 bases separated the two germline ends. The V gene's germline CDR1 is SEHNR and CDR2 FQNEAQ (reference sequence). CDR3 DNA: TGTGCCAGCAGCTTAGCGGCTTACTACGAGCAGTACTTC. Residues: CASSLAAYYEQYF.

This rearrangement joins TRBV2 to TRBJ2-1; no reliable D call. The ends were cut back, 0 bases at V and 0 bases at J, with 15 bases in the middle. The CDR3 contains 18 residues. Germline loops: CDR1 SNHLY, CDR2 FYNNEI. The CDR3 nucleotides read TGTGCCAGCAGTGAAGCGCCCGGTGCGGTTAGCTCCTACAATGAGCAGTTCTTC. Protein product: CASSEAPGAVSSYNEQFF.

This chain joins TRBV11-2 and TRBJ1-2; no reliable D call. Germline-derived CDR1 and CDR2 are SGHAT and FQNNGV. CDR3 length: 13 residues. Trimming took off 3 bases at V and 3 bases at J, with 8 bases between the two ends. The DNA for the CDR3 is TGTGCCAGCAGCTTGATTTCGGACTATGGCTACACCTTC. Translating gives CASSLISDYGYTF.

The chain has TRBV19 and TRBJ1-5, with unresolved D. CDR3 length equals 13 residues. Germline CDR1 is LNHDA and CDR2 is SQIVND (reference sequence). Trimming shortened V by 5 bases and J by 7 bases, and 12 bases separated the two germline ends. This CDR3 reads CASSATLRQPQHF. As DNA, the CDR3 is TGTGCCAGTAGTGCTACGCTGAGGCAGCCCCAGCATTTT.

The chain has TRBV7-9 and TRBJ1-2, with D unclear. Trimming removed 4 bases at V and 3 bases at J, with 18 bases between. Germline V gene sequence: CDR1 SEHNR, CDR2 FQNEAQ (reference sequence). The CDR3 spans 16 residues. CDR3 in amino acids: CASSSHGEVLHYGYTF. In DNA, the CDR3 is TGTGCCAGCAGCTCCCACGGGGAGGTACTACACTATGGCTACACCTTC.

The rearrangement joins TRBV24-1 to TRBJ2-1; 9 positions agree with TRBD2. Germline values: CDR1 KGHDR, CDR2 SFDVKD. J lost 10 bases, V lost 3 bases, and 12 bases had no gene match. The CDR3 is 16 residues long. The CDR3 DNA reads TGTGCCACCAGTGATATACCCGCGGGAGGGGTCGGCGAGCAGTTCTTC. This sequence encodes CATSDIPAGGVGEQFF.

The chain carries TRBV7-9 and TRBJ2-5; TRBD2 matches 12 bases. Trimming took 1 base from V and 4 from J; bases not matched to a gene: 4. The CDR3 totals 16 residues. Germline V gene sequence: CDR1 SEHNR, CDR2 FQNEAQ (reference sequence). The DNA for the CDR3 is TGTGCCAGCAGCTTAGTTGAGGGACTAGCGGGAGAGACCCAGTACTTC. This gives the protein CASSLVEGLAGETQYF.

This CDR3 reads CASSLGLAAYNEQFF. The CDR3, as DNA: TGTGCCAGCAGCTTAGGGCTAGCGGCCTACAATGAGCAGTTCTTC. This chain connects TRBV13 to TRBJ2-1, with 7 bases identical to TRBD2. The CDR3 has 15 amino acids. CDR1 PRHDT and CDR2 FYEKMQ come from the germline V gene (reference sequence). V lost 0 bases to trimming and J lost 2 bases; unmatched junction nucleotides: 1.

The genes are TRBV11-2 and TRBJ2-7, with a possible D match to TRBD1 (6 bases). CDR1 and CDR2 from the germline V gene are SGHAT and FQNNGV. The CDR3 has 13 amino acids. Trimming took 4 bases from V and 2 from J, leaving 9 bases between them. This CDR3 reads CASSWTATYEQYF. The DNA of the CDR3 is TGTGCCAGCAGCTGGACAGCCACCTACGAGCAGTACTTC.

The chain uses TRBV28 and TRBJ2-7, with a possible D match to TRBD2 (5 bases). Trimming removed 6 bases at V and 5 bases at J, with 14 bases between. The germline CDR1 and CDR2 sequences are MDHEN and SYDVKM. This CDR3 has 13 residues. This chain's CDR3 is CASRQWESDEQYF. The CDR3, as DNA: TGTGCCAGCAGGCAATGGGAGTCCGACGAGCAGTACTTC.

The chain uses TRBV14 and TRBJ2-7; tentatively, D is TRBD1 (5 bases). This CDR3 region has 14 residues. The ends were cut back, 3 bases at V and 1 base at J, with 10 bases in the middle. CDR1 SGHDN and CDR2 FVKESK come from the germline V gene. The CDR3 loop is CASSHRQISYEQYF. The DNA for the CDR3 is TGTGCCAGCAGCCATCGACAGATATCCTACGAGCAGTACTTC.

The chain employs TRBV19 and TRBJ2-1; D may be TRBD2 (6 bases). Trimming removed 1 base at V and 4 bases at J, with 14 bases between. The length of the CDR3 is 16 residues. The germline V gene has CDR1 LNHDA and CDR2 SQIVND (reference sequence). This CDR3 is CASSIGSGGPYNEQFF. CDR3 coding DNA: TGTGCCAGTAGTATAGGGTCCGGGGGTCCTTACAATGAGCAGTTCTTC.

The rearrangement joins TRBV5-1 to TRBJ2-7; no clear D. V gave up 0 bases and J gave up 3 bases, with 4 bases separating them. The CDR3 sequence is 12 residues long. Germline V gene lookup returns CDR1 SGHRS and CDR2 YFSETQ. The CDR3, as DNA: TGCGCCAGCAGCTTGGGAGGCTACGAGCAGTACTTC. The encoded protein is CASSLGGYEQYF.

The CDR3 sequence is CASSVGGWAGNTIYF. CDR3 bases: TGTGCCAGCAGCGTGGGAGGGTGGGCTGGAAACACCATATATTTT. The chain employs TRBV9 and TRBJ1-3; no clear D gene. Looked up from germline, CDR1 is SGDLS and CDR2 is YYNGEE. The CDR3 covers 15 residues. Trimming shortened V by 2 bases and J by 2 bases, and 11 bases separated the two germline ends.

This chain links TRBV6-6 with TRBJ2-7; a weak D match, TRBD1 (6 bases). The CDR3 runs 15 residues. Trimming stripped 6 bases from V and 0 bases from J, with 15 bases between. In germline, CDR1 is MNHNY, CDR2 SVGAGI (reference sequence). The CDR3 DNA is TGTGCCAGCAGCCGTCCGGGACAATCCTCCTACGAGCAGTACTTC. This sequence encodes CASSRPGQSSYEQYF.

This chain uses TRBV13 with TRBJ1-5, with D maybe TRBD1 (6 bases). Germline CDR1 and CDR2: PRHDT and FYEKMQ (reference sequence). The CDR3 loop spans 14 amino acids. The germline V and J ends were trimmed by 5 bases and 7 bases, with 15 bases remaining between them. CDR3 nucleotides: TGTGCCAGCAGCGAAAGGGGGGGAGGGCAGCCCCAGCATTTT. Translating it yields CASSERGGGQPQHF.

The chain recombines TRBV27 with TRBJ1-2, with TRBD1 as a possible D gene (5 bases). The CDR3 is 12 amino acids. Germline V gene sequence: CDR1 MNHEY, CDR2 SMNVEV (reference sequence). V was pared by 2 bases and J by 8 bases, with 9 bases between. CDR3 nucleotides: TGTGCCAGCAGTTTACCCGGGGGAGGCTACACCTTC. Protein sequence: CASSLPGGGYTF.